This T cell receptor beta chain was recovered during a study of blood T cell repertoires in COVID-19. Turning to the study itself: Samples taken during acute and convalescent COVID-19 were collected in the United States, Italy and Spain.

Profiling relied on immunoSEQ multiplex PCR, and the TCRdb table lists in-frame clones only, not all of them. The sample lists about 350,000 clones; around nine tenths were seen once. There are 12 residues in the CDR3. With 7 bases clipped from V and 9 bases from J, the junction kept 8 bases outside the gene matches. CDR1 is ENHRY and CDR2 is SYGVKD in the germline V gene. Input material: PBMCs or T cells enriched from blood (not recorded which). The source is a woman aged 30 to 39 who had been exposed to COVID-19. This chain links TRBV10-3 with TRBJ2-7, with 8 bases lining up with TRBD2. CDR3 nucleotide sequence: TGTGCCATCACAGCGGGAGAATCCGCGCAGTACTTC. Amino acid sequence: CAITAGESAQYF.